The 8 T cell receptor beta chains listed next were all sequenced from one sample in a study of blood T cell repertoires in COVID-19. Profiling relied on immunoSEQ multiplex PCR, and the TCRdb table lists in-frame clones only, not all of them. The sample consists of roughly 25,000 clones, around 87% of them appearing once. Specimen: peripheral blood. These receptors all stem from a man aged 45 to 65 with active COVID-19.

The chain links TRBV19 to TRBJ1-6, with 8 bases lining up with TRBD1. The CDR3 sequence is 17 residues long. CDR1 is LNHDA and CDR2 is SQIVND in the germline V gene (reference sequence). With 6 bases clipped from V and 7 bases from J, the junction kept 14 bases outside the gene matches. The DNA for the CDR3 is TGTGCCAGTAGAGAAATATGGACAGGGATACTGAATTCACCCCTCCACTTT. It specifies CASREIWTGILNSPLHF.

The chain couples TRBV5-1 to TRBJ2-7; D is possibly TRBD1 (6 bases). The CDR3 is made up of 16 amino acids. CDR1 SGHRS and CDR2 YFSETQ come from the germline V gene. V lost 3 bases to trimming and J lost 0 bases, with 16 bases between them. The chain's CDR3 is CASSSLYRDNSYEQYF. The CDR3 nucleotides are TGCGCCAGCAGCTCCCTGTACCGGGACAACTCCTACGAGCAGTACTTC.

The CDR3 DNA reads as TGTGCCACCAGCAGGACTGGAAGCAATGAGCAGTTCTTC. This encodes CATSRTGSNEQFF. The V gene is TRBV15, the J gene TRBJ2-1; D is unresolved. The V gene lost 3 bases and the J gene lost 6 bases, with 9 bases spanning the gap. The CDR3 runs 13 residues. CDR1 and CDR2 from the germline V gene are LNHNV and YYDKDF (reference sequence).

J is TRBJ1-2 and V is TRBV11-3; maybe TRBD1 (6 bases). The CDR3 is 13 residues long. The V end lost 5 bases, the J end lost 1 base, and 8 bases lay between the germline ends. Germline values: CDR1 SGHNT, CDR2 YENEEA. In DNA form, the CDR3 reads TGTGCCAGCAGCCCGGACAGTAACTATGGCTACACCTTC. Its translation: CASSPDSNYGYTF.

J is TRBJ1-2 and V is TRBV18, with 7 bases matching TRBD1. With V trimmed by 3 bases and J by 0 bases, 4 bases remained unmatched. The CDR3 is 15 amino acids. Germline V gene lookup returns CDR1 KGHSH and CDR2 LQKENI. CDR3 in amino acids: CASSPGQNSNYGYTF. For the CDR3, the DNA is TGTGCCAGCTCACCGGGACAGAACTCTAACTATGGCTACACCTTC.

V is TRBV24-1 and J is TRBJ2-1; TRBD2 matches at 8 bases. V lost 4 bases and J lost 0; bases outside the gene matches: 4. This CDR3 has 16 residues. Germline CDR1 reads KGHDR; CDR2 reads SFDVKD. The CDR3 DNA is TGTGCCACCAGTGACGCTACTAGCGGCTCCTACAATGAGCAGTTCTTC. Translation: CATSDATSGSYNEQFF.

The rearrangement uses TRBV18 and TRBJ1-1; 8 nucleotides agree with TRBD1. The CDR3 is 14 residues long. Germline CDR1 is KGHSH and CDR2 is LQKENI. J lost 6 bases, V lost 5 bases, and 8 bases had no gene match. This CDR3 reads CASSTRGQGAEAFF. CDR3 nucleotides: TGTGCCAGCTCAACCAGAGGACAGGGAGCTGAAGCTTTCTTT.

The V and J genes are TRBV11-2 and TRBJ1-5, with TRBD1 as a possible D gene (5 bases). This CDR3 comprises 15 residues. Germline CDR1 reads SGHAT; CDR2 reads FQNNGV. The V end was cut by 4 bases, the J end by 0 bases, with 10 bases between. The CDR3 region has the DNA TGTGCCAGCAGCTCCCAGGGAGGTAGCAATCAGCCCCAGCATTTT. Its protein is CASSSQGGSNQPQHF.